The 27 T cell receptor beta chains below come from one sample, sequenced in a study of cytomegalovirus exposure and HLA in healthy donors. Primers: 60 Vbeta forward and 13 Jbeta reverse. The data were produced by immunoSEQ multiplex PCR, yet TCRdb's version contains in-frame clones alone and is incomplete. The sample shows about 140,000 clones, approximately 73% of them seen only once. Material: PBMCs. These receptors originate from a human donor in good health.

V is TRBV2 and J is TRBJ2-2, with D possibly being TRBD2 (5 bases). Germline V lookup: CDR1 SNHLY, CDR2 FYNNEI. V lost 8 bases to trimming and J lost 5 bases, with 9 bases between them. CDR3 length equals 12 residues. The CDR3 DNA is TGTGCCAGCGATGAGGGTACCGGGGAGCTGTTTTTT. The encoded protein is CASDEGTGELFF.

J is TRBJ2-3 and V is TRBV15; D possibly corresponds to TRBD2 (5 bases). Germline V CDR1 and CDR2: LNHNV, YYDKDF (reference sequence). This CDR3 region has 15 residues. The germline V and J ends were trimmed by 3 bases and 4 bases, with 14 bases remaining between them. The CDR3: CATSSARGLSDTQYF. The DNA of the CDR3 is TGTGCCACCAGCAGCGCTCGGGGTTTGTCAGATACGCAGTATTTT.

This rearrangement joins TRBV5-4 to TRBJ2-7, with 8 bases matching TRBD1. Per germline, CDR1 SGHNT and CDR2 YYREEE (reference sequence). This CDR3 spans 18 amino acids. V lost 0 bases, J lost 5 bases, and 16 bases stayed unmatched. The CDR3 sequence is CASSLAVGWQGALDEQYF. CDR3 bases: TGTGCCAGCAGCTTGGCTGTAGGGTGGCAGGGGGCTTTAGACGAGCAGTACTTC.

This chain uses TRBV30 with TRBJ1-1; D may be TRBD1 (5 bases). The CDR3 contains 13 residues. Germline V lookup: CDR1 GTSNPN, CDR2 SVGIG (reference sequence). V was cut by 4 bases and J by 5 bases, with 14 bases left in between. CDR3 amino acids: CAWMGGGRTEAFF. CDR3 DNA: TGTGCCTGGATGGGGGGTGGTAGGACTGAAGCTTTCTTT.

The V gene is TRBV10-3, the J gene TRBJ2-7; 10 bases match TRBD2. Germline V gene data show CDR1 as ENHRY and CDR2 as SYGVKD. The CDR3 is 14 amino acids. J gave up 4 bases and V 6 bases, and 6 bases lay outside the gene matches. CDR3 coding DNA: TGTGCCATCAGCCCAGCGGGGGGGGCGTACGAGCAGTACTTC. This sequence encodes CAISPAGGAYEQYF.

CDR3 region: CASSQAGYGYTF. CDR3 nucleotide sequence: TGTGCCAGCAGCCAGGCGGGATATGGCTACACCTTC. The rearrangement links TRBV11-2 to TRBJ1-2; D not certain. The CDR3 is 12 amino acids. The germline V and J ends were trimmed by 5 bases and 5 bases, with 9 bases remaining between them. Germline V gene lookup returns CDR1 SGHAT and CDR2 FQNNGV.

The chain is built from TRBV7-3 and TRBJ2-1, with 9 bases identical to TRBD1. Germline CDR1 is SGHTA and CDR2 is FQGTGA. This CDR3 comprises 14 residues. The V segment lost 6 bases and the J segment 7 bases; nucleotides outside the gene matches: 7. The CDR3 loop reads CASSLGQGSNEQFF. The DNA of the CDR3 is TGTGCCAGCAGTCTCGGACAGGGGAGTAATGAGCAGTTCTTC.

The rearrangement uses TRBV6-6 and TRBJ1-5; D unclear. V was trimmed by 6 bases and J by 11 bases, leaving 11 bases between them. Germline V lookup: CDR1 MNHNY, CDR2 SVGAGI (reference sequence). The CDR3 has 11 amino acids. The CDR3 here is CASSFGEAQHF. CDR3 DNA sequence: TGTGCCAGCAGCTTTGGGGAGGCCCAGCATTTT.

The V call is TRBV15, the J call TRBJ2-1; D perhaps matches TRBD2 (6 bases). Trimming left V 4 bases short and J 1 base short, with 8 bases between. This CDR3 spans 14 amino acids. Germline CDR1 is LNHNV and CDR2 is YYDKDF (reference sequence). The CDR3 nucleotides read TGTGCCACCAGCAAGGACTATTCCTACAATGAGCAGTTCTTC. Amino acids: CATSKDYSYNEQFF.

The gene calls are TRBV6-4 and TRBJ2-1, with D perhaps matching TRBD2 (5 bases). CDR1 MRHNA and CDR2 SNTAGT come from the germline V gene. V was clipped by 5 bases and J by 6 bases, with 17 bases between them. The CDR3 covers 15 residues. CDR3 region: CASSRTVESFNEQFF. The CDR3, as DNA: TGTGCCAGCAGTAGGACTGTTGAAAGCTTCAATGAGCAGTTCTTC.

V and J are TRBV4-2 and TRBJ1-5; 7 bases map to TRBD1. The CDR3 has 14 residues. Germline lookup yields CDR1 LGHNA and CDR2 YNFKEQ. After removal of 2 bases from V and 9 bases from J, the junction contained 7 bases not matched to a gene. The CDR3 nucleotides are TGTGCCAGCAGCCAAATGACAGCAGGGGGGCCCCAGCATTTT. Translation: CASSQMTAGGPQHF.

This clone was counted only a few times. The gene calls are TRBV5-4 and TRBJ1-3; D may be TRBD1 (5 bases). This CDR3 is 15 amino acids long. The V end was cut by 0 bases, the J end by 0 bases, with 7 bases between. CDR1 and CDR2 (germline): SGHNT, YYREEE (reference sequence). This chain's CDR3 is CASSLGGGSGNTIYF. In nucleotides, the CDR3 is TGTGCCAGCAGCTTGGGGGGGGGCTCTGGAAACACCATATATTTT. Supplemented by reference TRBV5-4 and TRBJ1-3, the full variable domain reads ETGVTQSPTHLIKTRGQQVTLRCSSQSGHNTVSWYQQALGQGPQFIFQYYREEENGRGNFPPRFSGLQFPNYSSELNVNALELDDSALYLCASSLGGGSGNTIYFGEGSWLTVV.

This rearrangement joins TRBV5-1 to TRBJ2-2, with D perhaps matching TRBD2 (5 bases). The germline CDR1 and CDR2 sequences are SGHRS and YFSETQ. This CDR3 is 16 amino acids long. Trimming stripped 0 bases from V and 2 bases from J, with 11 bases between. The CDR3 DNA is TGCGCCAGCAGCTTGGCCCTAGCCAGAAACACCGGGGAGCTGTTTTTT. It specifies CASSLALARNTGELFF.

This clone was counted once. The rearrangement links TRBV15 to TRBJ2-1, with 8 nucleotides matching TRBD2. The CDR3 has 15 amino acids. The germline gives CDR1 LNHNV, CDR2 YYDKDF (reference sequence). The trim removed 3 bases at V and 6 bases at J, leaving 7 bases unmatched. In nucleotides, the CDR3 is TGTGCCACCAGCAGTACGGGGGGGCAACTCAATGAGCAGTTCTTC. Its protein is CATSSTGGQLNEQFF. Full variable domain (rest looked up from reference TRBV15 and TRBJ2-1): DAMVIQNPRYQVTQFGKPVTLSCSQTLNHNVMYWYQQKSSQAPKLLFHYYDKDFNNEADTPDNFQSRRPNTSFCFLDIRSPGLGDTAMYLCATSSTGGQLNEQFFGPGTRLTVL.

The chain combines TRBV28 with TRBJ2-1, with 12 bases matching TRBD2. CDR3 length: 16 residues. Trimming removed 5 bases from V and 8 bases from J; junction bases left unmatched: 10. Germline loops: CDR1 MDHEN, CDR2 SYDVKM. The CDR3 reads CASSPLAGGPSDEQFF. CDR3 coding DNA: TGTGCCAGCAGTCCCCTAGCGGGAGGGCCGAGCGATGAGCAGTTCTTC.

This clone appeared a few times. The chain recombines TRBV6-1 with TRBJ1-5; unclear D gene. The CDR3 totals 13 residues. Trimming stripped 5 bases from V and 5 bases from J, with 10 bases between. Per germline, CDR1 MNHNS and CDR2 SASEGT. The CDR3: CASSTREDQPQHF. The DNA for the CDR3 is TGTGCCAGCAGTACGCGGGAAGATCAGCCCCAGCATTTT.

J is TRBJ2-5 and V is TRBV6-1, with 9 bases fitting TRBD1. The CDR3 covers 13 residues. CDR1 MNHNS and CDR2 SASEGT come from the germline V gene. V lost 4 bases, J lost 9 bases, and 6 bases stayed unmatched. In nucleotides, the CDR3 is TGTGCCAGCAGTGTACAGGGGGCATGTGCCCAGTACTTC. It translates to CASSVQGACAQYF.

This clone was picked up a small number of times. The genes are TRBV7-9 and TRBJ2-7; the D is unclear. The CDR3 length is 11 residues. V was pared by 5 bases and J by 3 bases, with 5 bases between. CDR1 SEHNR and CDR2 FQNEAQ come from the germline V gene (reference sequence). This CDR3 reads CASSLNYEQYF. DNA for the CDR3: TGTGCCAGCAGCCTTAACTACGAGCAGTACTTC.

The chain combines TRBV27 with TRBJ1-6; D might be TRBD1 (6 bases). Germline V gives CDR1 MNHEY, CDR2 SMNVEV (reference sequence). Trimming took off 8 bases at V and 7 bases at J, with 15 bases between the two ends. The CDR3 contains 14 residues. The CDR3 here is CASREQGTNSPLHF. CDR3 coding DNA: TGTGCCAGCCGCGAACAGGGTACGAATTCACCCCTCCACTTT.

The rearrangement uses TRBV4-1 and TRBJ1-2, with a tentative D call TRBD1 (6 bases). This CDR3 spans 11 amino acids. V was clipped by 3 bases and J by 10 bases, with 9 bases between them. Germline assignment: CDR1 MGHRA and CDR2 YSYEKL. The CDR3 DNA reads as TGCGCCAGCAGCCATGGGGGCCACTACACCTTC. As protein: CASSHGGHYTF.

V usage is TRBV7-8 and J usage is TRBJ2-1; TRBD2 might be the D (6 bases). The V and J ends lost 5 bases and 4 bases respectively, with 18 bases between them. CDR1 is SGHVS and CDR2 is FQNEAQ in the germline V gene. This CDR3 region has 16 residues. The CDR3 bases are TGTGCCAGCAGCCGGGGTCGGGAGTTCGATTACAATGAGCAGTTCTTC. It codes for CASSRGREFDYNEQFF.

This clone has more than one count but fewer than ten. Relative to the germline gene, one junction end is altered; a read error may explain this. This chain uses TRBV7-9 with TRBJ2-1; D possibly corresponds to TRBD2 (6 bases). Germline V gene lookup returns CDR1 SEHNR and CDR2 FQNEAQ (reference sequence). The CDR3 is 19 residues long. The CDR3 loop reads CSSSSTLRDFLSSYNEQFF. CDR3 nucleotide sequence: TGTTCCAGCAGCTCCACCCTCAGGGACTTCCTTAGCTCCTACAATGAGCAGTTCTTC.

V and J are TRBV29-1 and TRBJ1-1; the D is unclear. V lost 2 bases to trimming and J lost 1 base, with 2 bases between them. This CDR3 comprises 11 residues. CDR1 SQVTM and CDR2 ANQGSEA come from the germline V gene. CDR3 sequence reads: CSVERNTEAFF. The CDR3 region has the DNA TGCAGCGTTGAACGGAACACTGAAGCTTTCTTT. The full variable domain, with the rest looked up from reference TRBV29-1 and TRBJ1-1, is SAVISQKPSRDICQRGTSLTIQCQVDSQVTMMFWYRQQPGQSLTLIATANQGSEATYESGFVIDKFPISRPNLTFSTLTVSNMSPEDSSIYLCSVERNTEAFFGQGTRLTVV.

This clone was seen a single time. V usage is TRBV6-5 and J usage is TRBJ2-7; 10 positions match TRBD2. Germline-derived CDR1 and CDR2 are MNHEY and SVGAGI. V dropped 6 bases and J dropped 0; count of bases not matched to a gene: 5. The length of the CDR3 is 15 residues. CDR3 amino acids: CASSQSGGASYEQYF. As DNA, the CDR3 is TGTGCCAGCAGCCAGAGCGGGGGGGCCTCCTACGAGCAGTACTTC.

The V call is TRBV21-1, the J call TRBJ1-4; no DNA check was done on the table's D call, TRBD1. TRBV21-1 constitutes a pseudogene. The CDR3 has 18 residues. CDR3 region: CASSKDLRDSATNEKLFF. The CDR3 DNA is TGTGCCAGCAGCAAAGACCTCCGGGACAGCGCAACTAATGAAAAACTGTTTTTT.

The V call is TRBV5-1, the J call TRBJ2-1; 7 bases are shared with TRBD1. Germline-derived CDR1 and CDR2 are SGHRS and YFSETQ. V was pared by 0 bases and J by 6 bases, with 3 bases of the junction left unmatched. CDR3 length equals 14 residues. The CDR3 loop reads CASSLGQGGNEQFF. The CDR3 coding sequence is TGCGCCAGCAGCTTGGGACAGGGCGGCAATGAGCAGTTCTTC.

The V and J genes are TRBV6-6 and TRBJ1-1; TRBD1 agrees at 8 bases. This CDR3 region has 13 residues. CDR1 is MNHNY, CDR2 SVGAGI, per germline (reference sequence). The J segment lost 8 bases and the V segment lost 5 bases, leaving 7 bases of the junction unmatched. CDR3 sequence reads: CASSRDRTIEAFF. The DNA for the CDR3 is TGTGCCAGCAGTCGGGACAGGACTATCGAAGCTTTCTTT.